The entry below describes one T cell receptor beta chain. Its antigen is unknown. This sample stems from a study of shared clonotypes between healthy human individuals. Genomic DNA belonging to each subset was distributed in equal measure over several immunoSEQ plates. Study processing details: Junction-only sequences produced by ImmunoSEQ had no quality scores, so filtering differed. TCRdb keeps only in-frame clones here, not all; method: immunoSEQ multiplex PCR. That table supplies the V and J calls and clone size; D and trimming were determined from the DNA. The data show about 2.4 million clones, 93% seen once. The study's findings and limits: Naive subsets generally exceeded memory subsets in estimated richness.

Sequenced material: naive CD4+ T cells from PBMCs. Described subset: CD45RA+ positively selected. This clonotype was sampled from a man younger than 35 in good health. Some clones in this sample may be carry-over from other donors' samples.

The CDR3 region is CASSADLGGNTIYF. The CDR3 nucleotides are TGTGCCAGCAGCGCCGACCTTGGAGGAAACACCATATATTTT. The chain uses TRBV9 and TRBJ1-3; D ambiguous. Germline CDR1 is SGDLS and CDR2 is YYNGEE. Trimming stripped 3 bases from V and 4 bases from J, with 11 bases between. CDR3 size: 14 residues.